The clone carrying this TCR beta chain was seen ten or more times. Its target is unknown. The data were taken from a study of CD8 T cells in ankylosing spondylitis. Study-wide findings and caveats: Researchers reportedly found disease-linked clones significantly enriched in matched ankylosing spondylitis synovial fluid. There was a TCR beta motif, made of several highly homologous variants, that appeared characteristic of ankylosing spondylitis blood.

The V end was cut by 4 bases, the J end by 1 base, with 14 bases between. There are 16 residues in the CDR3. The germline gives CDR1 SGHVS, CDR2 FNYEAQ. Making the TCR beta libraries involved quantitative 5'-RACE with molecular barcodes. Via MiXCR, TCRdb re-called the 5' RACE reads, giving one row per CDR3 protein. The sample consists of 200,000 to 300,000 distinct CDR3 sequences, 7.5% to 9% of them appearing once. The V gene is TRBV7-6, the J gene TRBJ1-3; D ambiguous. The sample taken for sequencing was blood, either unsorted or a sorted T cell fraction (not recorded which). This receptor was obtained from a male donor with ankylosing spondylitis or in good health (not recorded which). CDR3 sequence reads: CASSSQVRRSGNTIYF. CDR3 DNA: TGTGCCAGCAGCTCACAAGTGCGAAGGTCTGGAAACACCATATATTTT.